The 10 T cell receptor beta chains reported below all come from one sample, sequenced in a study of early T cells in non-severe SARS-CoV-2 infection. One entry per CDR3 protein, called by TCRdb with MiXCR from the 5' RACE reads. The table records about 59,000 distinct CDR3 sequences, 9.5% to 14% of them present only once. The sequenced sample was whole blood. The receptors derive from an adult who was a healthcare worker with PCR-confirmed SARS-CoV-2 infection or an uninfected control (not recorded which).

In its sample, this clonotype was seen many times. This sequence joins TRBV19 and TRBJ2-1; the match to TRBD2 covers 11 bases. The CDR3 extends over 15 amino acids. The germline V gene encodes CDR1 LNHDA and CDR2 SQIVND (reference sequence). The V segment lost 2 bases and the J segment 7 bases; nucleotides outside the gene matches: 4. The DNA of the CDR3 is TGTGCCAGTAGTATAATAGCGGGGGGGCGGAATGAGCAGTTCTTC. This sequence encodes CASSIIAGGRNEQFF. Full variable domain (rest looked up from reference TRBV19 and TRBJ2-1): DGGITQSPKYLFRKEGQNVTLSCEQNLNHDAMYWYRQDPGQGLRLIYYSQIVNDFQKGDIAEGYSVSREKKESFPLTVTSAQKNPTAFYLCASSIIAGGRNEQFFGPGTRLTVL.

This clonotype was recorded many times. The chain joins TRBV6-2 or TRBV6-3 to TRBJ1-5; 7 positions match TRBD1. Losses at the gene ends were 6 bases for V and 7 bases for J; bases not matched to a gene: 9. Germline values: CDR1 MNHEY, CDR2 SVGEGT. This CDR3 comprises 14 residues. CDR3: CASSNTGVKQPQHF. The CDR3 bases are TGTGCCAGCAGCAACACAGGGGTCAAACAGCCCCAGCATTTT.

This clonotype showed up many times. The chain joins TRBV6-5 to TRBJ1-2, with 8 bases that match TRBD1. CDR3 size: 16 residues. Germline V gene lookup returns CDR1 MNHEY and CDR2 SVGAGI. With V trimmed by 6 bases and J by 2 bases, 11 bases remained unmatched. CDR3 sequence: CASRISGQVGNYGYTF. CDR3 sequence (DNA): TGTGCCAGCAGAATATCGGGACAGGTTGGCAACTATGGCTACACCTTC.

This clonotype was picked up many times. The chain is built from TRBV27 and TRBJ2-7; TRBD1 matches 10 bases. J gave up 6 bases and V 4 bases, and 6 bases lay outside the gene matches. Germline CDR1 reads MNHEY; CDR2 reads SMNVEV (reference sequence). This CDR3 has 14 amino acids. This CDR3 reads CASSSRDRGSEQYF. The CDR3 DNA is TGTGCCAGCAGTTCCCGGGACAGGGGCAGCGAGCAGTACTTC.

This clonotype was counted many times. The J gene is TRBJ1-5, the V gene TRBV29-1; D not resolved. Looked up from germline, CDR1 is SQVTM and CDR2 is ANQGSEA. Trimming pared 6 bases from V and 7 bases from J, leaving 10 bases between. The CDR3 spans 11 residues. CDR3 sequence (DNA): TGCAGCGTCATGGGTCCCCAGCCCCAGCATTTT. Protein: CSVMGPQPQHF.

This clonotype was detected a few times. The chain has TRBV6-2 or TRBV6-3 and TRBJ2-1; D gene uncertain. The CDR3 has 14 residues. Germline assignment: CDR1 MNHEY and CDR2 SVGEGT. The V and J ends lost 8 bases and 4 bases respectively, with 15 bases between them. The DNA of the CDR3 is TGTGCCAGCGCCCTTAGTGGCTGGTACAATGAGCAGTTCTTC. Amino acids: CASALSGWYNEQFF.

This clonotype was counted ten times or more. This sequence joins TRBV9 and TRBJ1-2; D may be TRBD1 (6 bases). V was pared by 1 base and J by 3 bases, with 25 bases between. Germline lookup yields CDR1 SGDLS and CDR2 YYNGEE. This CDR3 has 19 residues. In DNA, the CDR3 is TGTGCCAGCAGCGTACTTGCCCTCCTCAGCGACAGGTATGACTATGGCTACACCTTC. Translation: CASSVLALLSDRYDYGYTF. The full variable domain, in which reference TRBV9 and TRBJ1-2 provide the parts outside the CDR3, is DSGVTQTPKHLITATGQRVTLRCSPRSGDLSVYWYQQSLDQGLQFLIQYYNGEERAKGNILERFSAQQFPDLHSELNLSSLELGDSALYFCASSVLALLSDRYDYGYTFGSGTRLTVV.

The table lists this clonotype with many counts. The rearrangement uses TRBV6-5 and TRBJ1-1, with TRBD1 matching 7 bases. The CDR3 totals 14 residues. The germline V gene encodes CDR1 MNHEY and CDR2 SVGAGI. V shed 7 bases and J 1 base; nucleotides not matched to a gene: 6. The CDR3 DNA reads TGTGCCAGCACCCGAAACAGGGGGAACACTGAAGCTTTCTTT. It yields the protein CASTRNRGNTEAFF.

This clonotype was counted ten times or more. The chain carries TRBV7-9 and TRBJ1-2, with 7 bases fitting TRBD1. Unmatched junction bases numbered 11, after V lost 5 bases and J lost 5 bases. CDR3 length equals 15 residues. Germline CDR1 reads SEHNR; CDR2 reads FQNEAQ (reference sequence). CDR3 nucleotide sequence: TGTGCCAGCAGCCCGATCCGGGACAGCAAATATGGCTACACCTTC. Amino acids: CASSPIRDSKYGYTF.

As concerns this clonotype: At one end, the junction sequence differs from germline, possibly due to a read error. The chain carries TRBV4-3 and TRBJ2-1; D not certain. This CDR3 region has 14 residues. Germline-derived CDR1 and CDR2 are LGHNA and YSLEER. The CDR3 DNA follows: TGCGCCAGCAGCCAAGAGATGACATTCCATGAGCGGTTCTTC. Translating it yields CASSQEMTFHERFF.